A single sample is the source of the 28 T cell receptor beta chains below, sequenced in a study of T cells in Graves' hyperthyroidism and ophthalmopathy (dated by TCRdb to the late 2010s). Library method: multiplex PCR. The sequencer was an Illumina HiSeq 2000. TCR beta CDR3 regions were amplified from RNA transcripts. The first round of RT-PCR for the TCR CDR3 was performed with the HTBI primer set and the Qiagen OneStep RT-PCR kit. The public sequencing data were trimmed at Q25 with fastp and processed into clonotypes with MiXCR by TCRdb, which kept only in-frame beta chains. Records with the same CDR3 protein are collapsed into one entry carrying the most frequent genes and DNA. The sample table records roughly 520,000 distinct CDR3 sequences; approximately 24% of these occur just once. Around 11% of the sample comes from the top ten. The sequencing sample was made of blood. All receptors come from a woman aged 25 to 45 with Graves' ophthalmopathy.

This clonotype was found many times. This chain's CDR3 is CSATTGGRLGYGYTF. In nucleotides, the CDR3 is TGCAGTGCTACGACGGGCGGCCGGTTGGGCTATGGCTACACCTTC. The chain uses TRBV20-1 and TRBJ1-2; D is unclear. V was pared by 4 bases and J by 4 bases, with 19 bases between. Germline CDR1 is DFQATT and CDR2 is SNEGSKA (reference sequence). The CDR3 sequence is 15 residues long.

At least ten counts were recorded for this clonotype. The V and J genes are TRBV2 and TRBJ2-7; 11 nucleotides align to TRBD2. In germline, CDR1 is SNHLY, CDR2 FYNNEI. V trimming: 3 bases; J trimming: 2 bases; junction bases outside the gene matches: 9. This CDR3 contains 17 residues. The CDR3 DNA follows: TGTGCCAGCAGTGATACCGGGACTAGCGGACAGCCCTACGAGCAGTACTTC. It yields the protein CASSDTGTSGQPYEQYF. Full variable domain (outside the CDR3, taken from reference TRBV2 and TRBJ2-7): EPEVTQTPSHQVTQMGQEVILRCVPISNHLYFYWYRQILGQKVEFLVSFYNNEISEKSEIFDDQFSVERPDGSNFTLKIRSTKLEDSAMYFCASSDTGTSGQPYEQYFGPGTRLTVT.

This clonotype was recorded many times. The chain uses TRBV12-3 or TRBV12-4 and TRBJ1-2; the match to TRBD1 covers 9 bases. With 7 bases clipped from V and 8 bases from J, the junction kept 11 bases outside the gene matches. There are 14 residues in the CDR3. The CDR3 reads CASTRRDRAMGYTF. The CDR3 nucleotides read TGTGCCAGCACCCGAAGGGACAGGGCAATGGGCTACACCTTC.

This clonotype has at least ten counts. The genes are TRBV19 and TRBJ1-3; no clear D gene. V was clipped by 9 bases and J by 0 bases, with 15 bases between them. The CDR3 is 15 amino acids. Germline V CDR1 and CDR2: LNHDA, SQIVND (reference sequence). The CDR3 coding sequence is TGTGCCAGCGGCTATAGGGATTTCTCTGGAAACACCATATATTTT. This encodes CASGYRDFSGNTIYF.

The chain links TRBV6-1 to TRBJ2-6; no clear D. This CDR3 spans 16 amino acids. Trimming left V 6 bases short and J 0 bases short, with 12 bases between. Germline lookup yields CDR1 MNHNS and CDR2 SASEGT. The CDR3 DNA follows: TGTGCCAGCAGGCCTGGAGAAGTCTCTGGGGCCAACGTCCTGACTTTC. It specifies CASRPGEVSGANVLTF.

This clonotype was detected many times. This chain uses TRBV4-1 with TRBJ2-5; a possible D gene is TRBD2 (5 bases). V dropped 0 bases and J dropped 1 base, with 12 bases sitting between them. The germline V gene has CDR1 MGHRA and CDR2 YSYEKL. This CDR3 comprises 16 residues. CDR3 sequence: CASSQDGRGSQETQYF. CDR3 in DNA: TGCGCCAGCAGCCAAGACGGCCGAGGGTCCCAAGAGACCCAGTACTTC.

Only a few counts were recorded for this clonotype. This chain links TRBV12-3 or TRBV12-4 with TRBJ1-3; a possible D gene is TRBD1 (6 bases). V was shortened by 7 bases and J by 0 bases, with 13 bases between the two germline ends. This CDR3 is 15 amino acids long. CDR3 sequence (DNA): TGTGCCAGCACAAACCTACAGGGCTCTGGAAACACCATATATTTT. Protein sequence: CASTNLQGSGNTIYF.

This clonotype was observed many times. The rearrangement uses TRBV29-1 and TRBJ2-5, with D possibly being TRBD1 or TRBD2 (5 bases each). Trimming shortened V by 5 bases and J by 3 bases, and 10 bases separated the two germline ends. The CDR3 has 12 amino acids. CDR1 is SQVTM and CDR2 is ANQGSEA in the germline V gene. The CDR3 DNA reads as TGCAGCGTTTCTCAGGGAGAAGAGACCCAGTACTTC. Amino acid sequence: CSVSQGEETQYF.

The chain combines TRBV4-1 with TRBJ2-7; 9 bases align to TRBD1. CDR1 MGHRA and CDR2 YSYEKL come from the germline V gene. The CDR3 loop spans 14 amino acids. The trim removed 5 bases at V and 4 bases at J, leaving 6 bases unmatched. The DNA of the CDR3 is TGCGCCAGCAGCAAACCGGGACAGGGATACGAGCAGTACTTC. This gives the protein CASSKPGQGYEQYF.

The J gene is TRBJ2-2, the V gene TRBV5-1; 7 bases are a match to TRBD2. Germline CDR1 SGHRS, CDR2 YFSETQ. The CDR3 extends over 16 amino acids. The V segment lost 4 bases and the J segment 6 bases; nucleotides outside the gene matches: 12. The CDR3 reads CASSGGATSVSGELFF. The CDR3 DNA reads as TGCGCCAGCAGCGGCGGTGCCACTAGCGTTTCCGGGGAGCTGTTTTTT.

This chain links TRBV10-3 with TRBJ2-7, with TRBD1 matching 11 bases. Germline V gene data show CDR1 as ENHRY and CDR2 as SYGVKD. V trimming: 4 bases; J trimming: 6 bases; junction bases outside the gene matches: 8. The CDR3 consists of 15 residues. The CDR3 loop is CAISGLDRGPVEQYF. CDR3 coding DNA: TGTGCCATCAGTGGGCTGGACAGGGGGCCGGTCGAGCAGTACTTC.

This clonotype was counted many times. This rearrangement joins TRBV6-5 to TRBJ1-2; tentatively, D is TRBD1 (5 bases). Germline-derived CDR1 and CDR2 are MNHEY and SVGAGI. V lost 7 bases and J lost 0, with 15 bases in between. The CDR3 is 15 amino acids. CDR3 protein: CASTETAPTNYGYTF. The CDR3, as DNA: TGTGCCAGCACCGAGACAGCCCCCACTAACTATGGCTACACCTTC.

This clonotype was counted at least ten times. This chain links TRBV3-1 with TRBJ1-1, with 9 positions matching TRBD1. The V segment lost 4 bases and the J segment 4 bases; nucleotides outside the gene matches: 10. Germline-derived CDR1 and CDR2 are LGHDT and YNNKEL (reference sequence). The CDR3 is 16 residues long. The CDR3, as DNA: TGTGCCAGCAGCCGCAGGACAGGGGACCCTCGCACTGAAGCTTTCTTT. This gives the protein CASSRRTGDPRTEAFF.

This clonotype was counted ten times or more. This rearrangement joins TRBV7-2 to TRBJ2-2, with 10 nucleotides matching TRBD2. The V and J ends lost 4 bases and 1 base, in that order; junction bases with no gene match: 6. Per the germline V gene, CDR1 is SGHTA and CDR2 is FQGNSA. The CDR3 contains 17 residues. CDR3: CASSSLASGGNTGELFF. CDR3 DNA sequence: TGTGCCAGCAGCTCTCTCGCTAGCGGGGGGAACACCGGGGAGCTGTTTTTT.

Ten or more counts support this clonotype. The rearrangement uses TRBV7-9 and TRBJ1-2; no reliable D call. CDR1 and CDR2 from the germline V gene are SEHNR and FQNEAQ (reference sequence). The V end was cut by 1 base, the J end by 13 bases, with 19 bases between. The CDR3 sequence is 14 residues long. The CDR3 DNA follows: TGTGCCAGCAGCTTAGTGGAACTCCCTCCCCTTTTCACCTTC. It is translated as CASSLVELPPLFTF.

This clonotype was observed at least ten times. This sequence joins TRBV7-8 and TRBJ2-2; D gene uncertain. The germline V gene has CDR1 SGHVS and CDR2 FQNEAQ. The V and J ends lost 5 bases and 5 bases respectively, with 12 bases between them. This CDR3 is 14 amino acids long. The CDR3 DNA sequence: TGTGCCAGCAGCCAAGGACGGAATACCGGGGAGCTGTTTTTT. Its translation is CASSQGRNTGELFF.

This sequence joins TRBV11-2 and TRBJ1-1; tentatively, D is TRBD1 (5 bases). V shed 5 bases and J shed 4 bases, with 14 bases lying between them. The germline gives CDR1 SGHAT, CDR2 FQNNGV. This CDR3 comprises 14 residues. CDR3 bases: TGTGCCAGCAGCGCTGTGAGGGGTCGCACTGAAGCTTTCTTT. It is translated as CASSAVRGRTEAFF.

This clonotype showed up many times. As DNA, the CDR3 is TGTGCCAGCAGCCTGTGGAGGGGGATTGGAAACACCATATATTTT. Amino acids: CASSLWRGIGNTIYF. This chain connects TRBV7-2 to TRBJ1-3; D perhaps matches TRBD1 (6 bases). CDR1 SGHTA and CDR2 FQGNSA come from the germline V gene. V was cut by 5 bases and J by 3 bases, with 14 bases left in between. The CDR3 is 15 residues long.

In this sample, this clonotype turned up many times. The genes are TRBV19 and TRBJ1-5; TRBD1 agrees at 12 bases. The CDR3 contains 17 residues. J lost 0 bases, V lost 5 bases, and 5 bases had no gene match. CDR1 is LNHDA, CDR2 SQIVND, per germline (reference sequence). CDR3 sequence reads: CASSRGTGGYSNQPQHF. CDR3 in DNA: TGTGCCAGTAGTCGAGGGACAGGGGGCTATAGCAATCAGCCCCAGCATTTT.

This clonotype was counted ten times or more. The chain uses TRBV20-1 and TRBJ2-7, with 11 bases that match TRBD2. The V segment lost 3 bases and the J segment 2 bases; nucleotides outside the gene matches: 6. Germline values: CDR1 DFQATT, CDR2 SNEGSKA (reference sequence). The CDR3 consists of 15 residues. The CDR3 DNA follows: TGCAGTGCTAGCGGTGGACTAGCGGGTCCCTACGAGCAGTACTTC. The encoded protein is CSASGGLAGPYEQYF.

The genes are TRBV6-2 or TRBV6-3 and TRBJ2-5; TRBD2 agrees at 13 bases. V was clipped by 6 bases and J by 5 bases; unmatched bases: 12. This CDR3 is 17 amino acids long. Germline assignment: CDR1 MNHEY and CDR2 SVGEGT. CDR3 residues: CASRPFGLAGVSETQYF. CDR3 sequence (DNA): TGTGCCAGCAGACCCTTTGGACTAGCGGGAGTGTCGGAGACCCAGTACTTC.

This rearrangement joins TRBV24-1 to TRBJ1-2; D is unresolved. CDR3 length: 15 amino acids. CDR1 and CDR2 from the germline V gene are KGHDR and SFDVKD. The V and J ends lost 4 bases and 6 bases respectively, with 17 bases between them. CDR3 in amino acids: CATSDPRRNGDGYTF. The CDR3 DNA is TGTGCCACCAGTGACCCTAGGAGGAACGGCGATGGCTACACCTTC.

There are many counts of this clonotype. The chain combines TRBV6-5 with TRBJ1-6, with D possibly matching TRBD1 (6 bases). The CDR3 length is 15 residues. In germline, CDR1 is MNHEY, CDR2 SVGAGI. Trimming pared 5 bases from V and 6 bases from J, leaving 14 bases between. The CDR3 nucleotides read TGTGCCAGCAGTCTACAGACAGGCCCTAATTCACCCCTCCACTTT. Translated, it gives CASSLQTGPNSPLHF.

This clonotype was seen a few times. The V call is TRBV20-1, the J call TRBJ1-5, with 8 bases that match TRBD1. V lost 1 base to trimming and J lost 7 bases; unmatched junction nucleotides: 6. The CDR3 loop spans 14 amino acids. Germline V lookup: CDR1 DFQATT, CDR2 SNEGSKA (reference sequence). In DNA form, the CDR3 reads TGCAGTGCTAGAGGATCAGGGGGCGAGCAGCCCCAGCATTTT. The encoded protein is CSARGSGGEQPQHF.

The sample holds many counts of this clonotype. V is TRBV19 and J is TRBJ1-5; no clear D. The germline V gene encodes CDR1 LNHDA and CDR2 SQIVND (reference sequence). The CDR3 is 13 residues long. V lost 4 bases to trimming and J lost 5 bases, with 9 bases between them. CDR3 in DNA: TGTGCCAGTAGTAGCAGGAATTATCAGCCCCAGCATTTT. As protein: CASSSRNYQPQHF.

There are many counts of this clonotype. The rearrangement joins TRBV12-3 or TRBV12-4 to TRBJ1-2, with D maybe TRBD1 (6 bases). V lost 4 bases and J 8 bases, leaving 11 bases between the germline ends. This CDR3 comprises 12 residues. In DNA, the CDR3 is TGTGCCAGCAGTTACAGGGCTCTGGGCTACACCTTC. Its protein is CASSYRALGYTF.

This clonotype was observed a handful of times. The chain uses TRBV29-1 and TRBJ2-5; D is ambiguous. Germline CDR1 is SQVTM and CDR2 is ANQGSEA. Trimming pared 1 base from V and 3 bases from J, leaving 9 bases between. The CDR3 totals 13 residues. The DNA of the CDR3 is TGCAGCGTTGAAGTCCTCCGTAAAGAGACCCAGTACTTC. This translates into CSVEVLRKETQYF.

A few counts support this clonotype. Its ends do not fully match the called genes, so a read error is possible. The chain carries TRBV3-1 and TRBJ1-1; TRBD1 is a possible D gene (5 bases). CDR1 and CDR2 from the germline V gene are LGHDT and YNNKEL (reference sequence). CDR3 length: 14 residues. The CDR3 loop is CASSSGLMNTEASF. In DNA form, the CDR3 reads TGTGCCAGCAGCTCGGGACTGATGAACACTGAAGCTTCCTTT.